The present entry profiles one T cell receptor (beta chain) with its context. What antigen it recognizes has not been identified. Base qualities are missing; no much larger clone stands one base away. Sequences MDHEN (CDR1) and SYDVKM (CDR2) are obtained from the germline V gene. From the cysteine through the phenylalanine, the CDR3 covers 14 amino acids. Only the CDR3 DNA stays, 42 bases, in frame from base 1. V and J are trimmed by 6 bases and 0 bases, and the gene matches miss 5 bases of the junction. This entry comes from a study of shared clonotypes between healthy human individuals (dated by TCRdb to about 2020). Notes on the research overall: The cohort included three men and two women between 18 and 49 years of age. Per donor, three plates each were used for CD4 naive and CD4 memory, two for CD8 naive, and one for CD8 memory. To estimate repertoire size and how much clonotypes are shared between individuals, the study performed deep sequencing of blood TCR repertoires from 4 to 6 healthy adults. To increase sequencing depth and limit assay-specific biases, different laboratories used diverse techniques to prepare libraries and sequence TCR repertoires. Between about 0.8 and 8.9 billion PBMCs per donor were obtained by leukapheresis. What the study reported, not specific to this receptor: Naive subsets generally had larger estimated clonotype richness than memory subsets. Because the study included a small number of donors, the genetic and exposure-history diversity represented was limited. Rarefaction of sorted-subset datasets indicated incomplete sequencing despite the large sequencing depth. Clonotypes shared by all four sorted-subset donors showed higher generation probabilities than non-shared clonotypes. Pairwise subsampling indicated that sequencing depth was expected to affect the degree of clonotype sharing among donors. Sampling was restricted to blood, and TCR repertoires in tissues likely differ from the TCR repertoires found in blood. Sharing across a few donors was observed for approximately 5% of naive CD4, about 3.2% of naive CD8, roughly 2.4% of memory CD4, and approximately 0.41% of memory CD8 clonotypes.

Using the deep immunoSEQ assay, TCR CDR3 regions were amplified from genomic DNA by multiplex PCR. Extracted genomic DNA from each cell subset was distributed evenly across all wells of several immunoSEQ 96-well plates, and each plate was treated as a replicate. Each replicate PCR for sorted subsets received about 220 ng genomic DNA, equal to about 29,000 T cell genomes. Purified libraries were quantified with a Qubit 3.0 fluorometer, sized on a Bioanalyzer 2100, and re-quantified with the KAPA Library Quantification kit. Every immunoSEQ 96-well plate was sequenced on a separate single-read 150-cycle Illumina NextSeq 550 flow cell. On the authors' methods: Because only junctional sequences without quality scores were contained in the immunoSEQ output, filtering matching that applied to full-length reads could not be performed. Sequences were annotated with PyIR, a Python wrapper for IgBLAST v1.9, using IMGT germline references to assign V/J genes and CDR3. Reads were filtered out if the reads had weak V/J assignments (E-value above 1e-6), no CDR3, stop codons, out-of-frame junctions, or ambiguous translated residues. V3J clonotypes were defined as sequences sharing an identical inferred V gene, J gene, and CDR3 amino acid sequence. Percentage overlap between repertoires was calculated by dividing the number of shared unique clonotypes by the size of the smaller repertoire. Three approaches were used to assess repertoire richness: RTK rarefaction, the Chao1 estimator, and Recon v2.1 estimates of unobserved clonotypes. OLGA was used to compute generation probabilities for all TCRbeta clonotypes that the gDNA method yielded from a few donors. TCRdb took over this immuneACCESS table, retaining in-frame rearrangements with V and J assigned. Such tables are incomplete; in checked studies, under half of the missing clones stem from an unresolved V gene, and the remainder is unexplained. D and trimming come from the DNA, and the V and J calls and clone size come from that table. For this sample the table gives 1.4 million to 1.5 million clones, of which roughly 96% were detected only once. Of the sample, 1% to 1.5% is held by the ten largest clones.

The donors were healthy, HIV-negative adults with no recently reported acute infections or vaccinations. Every donor was a Caucasian adult living in Nashville, Tennessee, USA. CD4+ T cells were enriched through magnetic negative selection, after which naive cells were positively selected on CD45RA and the remaining negative fraction served as the memory subset. Blood was collected by leukapheresis, and PBMCs were isolated by Ficoll-Histopaque density gradient centrifugation and then cryopreserved in liquid nitrogen vapor phase. Purity and quantity of every magnetically sorted T cell population were checked by analytical flow cytometry. Genomic DNA was isolated from each sorted fraction and quantified by UV absorbance on a Nanodrop 2000c.

The chain is made from TRBV28 and TRBJ2-7, with TRBD1 matching 7 junction bases. The source material was naive CD4+ T cells sorted from blood. Interpreted using the paper, the cell subset or site label stands for: CD45RA+ positively selected. The receptor comes from a man in his thirties or forties in good health. The sequence in DNA is TGTGCCAGCAGGGGGGACAGATACTCCTACGAGCAGTACTTC. Its translation reads: CASRGDRYSYEQYF. With all but the CDR3 taken from the reference TRBV28 and TRBJ2-7 genes, the full variable domain is: DVKVTQSSRYLVKRTGEKVFLECVQDMDHENMFWYRQDPGLGLRLIYFSYDVKMKEKGDIPEGYSVSREKKERFSLILESASTNQTSMYLCASRGDRYSYEQYFGPGTRLTVT.